Below, 21 T cell receptor beta chains from the same sample are listed, as sequenced in a study of T cell repertoires in cytomegalovirus infection. Each CDR3 protein is one row after TCRdb ran MiXCR on the reads. The table lists roughly 150,000 distinct CDR3 sequences, about 25% of them singletons. The sequenced sample consisted of PBMCs. The receptors come from a human donor in good health (CMV status not recorded). Some clones in this sample may be carry-over from other donors' samples.

This clonotype appeared a few times. The chain employs TRBV7-3 and TRBJ1-2; D is perhaps TRBD1 (5 bases). V gave up 5 bases and J gave up 4 bases, with 11 bases separating them. The CDR3 sequence is 13 residues long. Germline loops: CDR1 SGHTA, CDR2 FQGTGA. The CDR3 protein is CASSPGTGYGYTF. CDR3 in DNA: TGTGCCAGCAGCCCGGGGACCGGCTATGGCTACACCTTC.

The chain's CDR3 is CASSPPGVSYEQYF. CDR3 bases: TGTGCCAGCAGCCCGCCCGGGGTCTCCTACGAGCAGTACTTC. The V call is TRBV28, the J call TRBJ2-7; tentative D call: TRBD2 (5 bases). The CDR3 spans 14 residues. The germline gives CDR1 MDHEN, CDR2 SYDVKM. V lost 6 bases and J lost 0, with 12 bases in between.

The genes are TRBV6-1 and TRBJ2-5; D possibly matches TRBD1 or TRBD2 (6 bases each). Germline V gene lookup returns CDR1 MNHNS and CDR2 SASEGT. The CDR3 spans 14 residues. V lost 6 bases and J 2 bases, leaving 13 bases between the germline ends. The CDR3 DNA follows: TGTGCCAGCAGATTAGGGGGGCAGCAAGAGACCCAGTACTTC. Its translation is CASRLGGQQETQYF.

This clonotype was found a few times. This chain joins TRBV29-1 and TRBJ2-7; 7 positions match TRBD1. The CDR3 has 12 amino acids. V trimming: 6 bases; J trimming: 1 base; junction bases outside the gene matches: 3. CDR1 is SQVTM, CDR2 ANQGSEA, per germline. The CDR3 DNA follows: TGCAGCGTCTCACAGGGGTCCTACGAGCAGTACTTC. It yields the protein CSVSQGSYEQYF.

The chain is built from TRBV11-1 and TRBJ2-5, with D possibly called TRBD1 or TRBD2 (6 bases each). Between the trimmed V and J ends, which lost 7 bases and 5 bases, there was a span of 17 bases. CDR3 length: 14 amino acids. Germline-derived CDR1 and CDR2 are SGHAT and FQDESV (reference sequence). CDR3 DNA sequence: TGTGCCAGCACCATGACGTTGGGGGGCGAGACCCAGTACTTC. As protein: CASTMTLGGETQYF.

This clonotype was seen ten or more times. CDR3 region: CASSFQGGHSTDTQYF. Here the CDR3 DNA reads TGTGCCAGCAGCTTCCAGGGCGGCCATAGCACAGATACGCAGTATTTT. The chain joins TRBV7-6 to TRBJ2-3; D is possibly TRBD1 (5 bases). Per germline, CDR1 SGHVS and CDR2 FNYEAQ. V was trimmed by 3 bases and J by 0 bases, leaving 13 bases between them. The CDR3 spans 16 residues.

There are many counts of this clonotype. This chain connects TRBV19 to TRBJ2-1, with D possibly matching TRBD2 (5 bases). The CDR3 totals 14 residues. From germline, CDR1 is LNHDA and CDR2 SQIVND (reference sequence). Between the trimmed V and J ends, which lost 4 bases and 4 bases, there was a span of 11 bases. The CDR3 region is CASSSDYPYNEQFF. CDR3 nucleotide sequence: TGTGCCAGTAGTAGCGACTACCCATACAATGAGCAGTTCTTC.

This clonotype came up many times. The rearrangement joins TRBV7-2 to TRBJ2-5; D is tentatively TRBD1 or TRBD2 (6 bases each). The germline V and J ends were trimmed by 2 bases and 2 bases, with 15 bases remaining between them. This CDR3 is 16 amino acids long. Germline CDR1 and CDR2: SGHTA and FQGNSA. CDR3 DNA: TGTGCCAGCAGCTTATCTGGGGGCGCGGGGCAAGAGACCCAGTACTTC. It is translated as CASSLSGGAGQETQYF.

The chain recombines TRBV19 with TRBJ1-4, with 10 bases identical to TRBD1. The CDR3 has 17 residues. The germline V gene has CDR1 LNHDA and CDR2 SQIVND (reference sequence). The J segment lost 4 bases and the V segment lost 7 bases, leaving 12 bases of the junction unmatched. The CDR3 spells CASTHRDRGMYNEKLFF. The CDR3 DNA sequence: TGTGCCAGTACGCATCGGGACAGGGGCATGTATAATGAAAAACTGTTTTTT.

V and J are TRBV2 and TRBJ2-7, with D perhaps TRBD1 (5 bases). Germline CDR1 is SNHLY and CDR2 is FYNNEI. This CDR3 has 13 residues. Trimming pared 4 bases from V and 4 bases from J, leaving 11 bases between. CDR3 residues: CASSGRDGYEQYF. CDR3 sequence (DNA): TGTGCCAGCAGTGGCAGGGATGGGTACGAGCAGTACTTC.

CDR3 coding DNA: TGTGCCAGTAGTACGCGCCGGGGGGGGACAGCTTACGAGCAGTACTTC. Residues: CASSTRRGGTAYEQYF. The rearrangement uses TRBV19 and TRBJ2-7; D perhaps matches TRBD2 (8 bases). Trimming pared 4 bases from V and 4 bases from J, leaving 20 bases between. CDR3 length: 16 amino acids. Germline loops: CDR1 LNHDA, CDR2 SQIVND (reference sequence).

This clonotype was observed at least ten times. This rearrangement joins TRBV7-9 to TRBJ2-2; D is unresolved. The ends were cut back, 6 bases at V and 7 bases at J, with 9 bases in the middle. Germline assignment: CDR1 SEHNR and CDR2 FQNEAQ (reference sequence). This CDR3 spans 12 amino acids. The CDR3 region is CASRPWGGELFF. The CDR3 DNA sequence: TGTGCCAGCAGACCCTGGGGCGGGGAGCTGTTTTTT.

The rearrangement links TRBV24-1 to TRBJ1-2; D remains ambiguous. The V gene lost 4 bases and the J gene lost 8 bases, with 7 bases spanning the gap. CDR1 is KGHDR and CDR2 is SFDVKD in the germline V gene. CDR3 length: 11 amino acids. CDR3 bases: TGTGCCACCAGTGACCGCCGGGGCTACACCTTC. It encodes CATSDRRGYTF.

The V gene is TRBV28, the J gene TRBJ1-5; D ambiguous. Germline CDR1 is MDHEN and CDR2 is SYDVKM. The CDR3 sequence is 12 residues long. The germline V and J ends were trimmed by 8 bases and 0 bases, with 5 bases remaining between them. The CDR3 region is CASRGSNQPQHF. CDR3 nucleotides: TGTGCCAGCCGGGGTAGCAATCAGCCCCAGCATTTT. Full variable domain (rest looked up from reference TRBV28 and TRBJ1-5): DVKVTQSSRYLVKRTGEKVFLECVQDMDHENMFWYRQDPGLGLRLIYFSYDVKMKEKGDIPEGYSVSREKKERFSLILESASTNQTSMYLCASRGSNQPQHFGDGTRLSIL.

This clonotype appeared many times. The chain carries TRBV5-6 and TRBJ2-2, with D perhaps matching TRBD1 (6 bases). The germline V gene has CDR1 SGHDT and CDR2 YYEEEE. CDR3 size: 15 residues. Trimming removed 0 bases from V and 4 bases from J, with 10 bases in between. This chain's CDR3 is CASSLDRAGTGELFF. CDR3 in DNA: TGTGCCAGCAGCTTGGACAGGGCGGGCACCGGGGAGCTGTTTTTT.

Turning to this clonotype: Sequence at one end of the junction differs from germline and may be a read error. V and J are TRBV7-8 and TRBJ2-1, with D perhaps TRBD2 (7 bases). Germline V gives CDR1 SGHVS, CDR2 FQNEAQ. There are 12 residues in the CDR3. The CDR3 DNA follows: TGTGCCAACAGCTTAGGGGGGGCTGAGCAGTTCTTC. Encoded protein: CANSLGGAEQFF.

The chain carries TRBV2 and TRBJ2-5; no definite D call. The germline V gene encodes CDR1 SNHLY and CDR2 FYNNEI. The CDR3 covers 10 residues. Between the trimmed V and J ends, which lost 5 bases and 2 bases, there was a span of 0 bases. Here the CDR3 DNA reads TGTGCCAGCAGTCAAGAGACCCAGTACTTC. This gives the protein CASSQETQYF.

This clonotype showed up many times. J is TRBJ2-1 and V is TRBV7-2; D may be TRBD2 (6 bases). The germline V gene has CDR1 SGHTA and CDR2 FQGNSA. The CDR3 runs to 20 residues. V shed 4 bases and J shed 3 bases, with 28 bases lying between them. The CDR3 loop reads CASSSRLGSGRIGDYNEQFF. The CDR3 DNA is TGTGCCAGCAGCTCCCGACTAGGTAGCGGCCGGATCGGTGACTACAATGAGCAGTTCTTC.

This clonotype was seen many times. This chain connects TRBV28 to TRBJ1-6; D gene ambiguous. The germline gives CDR1 MDHEN, CDR2 SYDVKM. Trimming removed 2 bases at V and 2 bases at J, with 1 base between. This CDR3 is built from 13 residues. DNA for the CDR3: TGTGCCAGCAGTTTAACCTATAATTCACCCCTCCACTTT. Translating gives CASSLTYNSPLHF.

The V call is TRBV15, the J call TRBJ2-1; the D gene is possibly TRBD2 (5 bases). V lost 5 bases, J lost 4 bases, and 12 bases lay in between. The V gene's germline CDR1 is LNHNV and CDR2 YYDKDF (reference sequence). The CDR3 contains 14 residues. The CDR3 DNA is TGTGCCACCAGCCCTCGGACTGGGTACAATGAGCAGTTCTTC. Amino acids: CATSPRTGYNEQFF. Drawing the rest from reference TRBV15 and TRBJ2-1, the complete variable domain is DAMVIQNPRYQVTQFGKPVTLSCSQTLNHNVMYWYQQKSSQAPKLLFHYYDKDFNNEADTPDNFQSRRPNTSFCFLDIRSPGLGDTAMYLCATSPRTGYNEQFFGPGTRLTVL.

The sample holds a few counts of this clonotype. The rearrangement joins TRBV18 to TRBJ1-2; a possible D gene is TRBD1 (5 bases). The germline V and J ends were trimmed by 0 bases and 4 bases, with 15 bases remaining between them. Germline-derived CDR1 and CDR2 are KGHSH and LQKENI. This CDR3 has 16 amino acids. The CDR3 spells CASSPPINPGTYGYTF. Here the CDR3 DNA reads TGTGCCAGCTCACCACCGATAAATCCAGGGACCTATGGCTACACCTTC.